The 21 T cell receptor beta chains below were found in one sample sequenced in a study of blood T cells in healthy people across ages (dated by TCRdb to the mid-2010s). Libraries were made using 5' RACE. The run used an Illumina HiSeq 2500. A second PCR of about 7 to 12 cycles was performed with a sample-barcoded 5' primer and a J-beta primer mix. The public reads were run again by TCRdb, first through fastp at Q25 and then through MiXCR, and only productive beta chains were kept. Records with the same CDR3 protein are collapsed into one entry carrying the most frequent genes and DNA. Here the sample has 790,000 or so distinct CDR3 sequences; more than 55% occur a single time. Approximately 24% of the sample lies in the top ten. Sequenced sample: blood. All receptors derive from a man aged 40-55 years in good health.

The sample holds a few counts of this clonotype. Here the CDR3 DNA reads TGCGCCAGCAGCTTTGACGGTCGAGGGGAGACCCAGTACTTC. Amino acids: CASSFDGRGETQYF. V gene TRBV5-1 combines with J gene TRBJ2-5, with a possible D match to TRBD2 (5 bases). The CDR3 extends over 14 amino acids. V was shortened by 2 bases and J by 5 bases, with 13 bases between the two germline ends. Germline assignment: CDR1 SGHRS and CDR2 YFSETQ.

This clonotype was seen only a few times. This sequence joins TRBV6-2 or TRBV6-3 and TRBJ2-5; D gene unclear. V dropped 5 bases and J dropped 1 base, with 14 bases sitting between them. The CDR3 totals 15 residues. CDR1 and CDR2 (germline): MNHEY, SVGEGT. CDR3 nucleotide sequence: TGTGCCAGCAGTCCGCACGGGCGGACCCAAGAGACCCAGTACTTC. Amino acid sequence: CASSPHGRTQETQYF.

The V call is TRBV25-1, the J call TRBJ2-7, with D uncertain. Germline V CDR1 and CDR2: MGHDK, SYGVNS. Trimming pared 7 bases from V and 3 bases from J, leaving 7 bases between. This CDR3 contains 11 residues. In DNA form, the CDR3 reads TGTGCCAGCAACAACGTCTACGAGCAGTACTTC. This encodes CASNNVYEQYF.

This clonotype was seen more than once but under ten times. This chain links TRBV9 with TRBJ2-3; 7 bases match TRBD2. Trimming took 2 bases from V and 4 from J; bases not matched to a gene: 16. Per the germline V gene, CDR1 is SGDLS and CDR2 is YYNGEE. The length of the CDR3 is 18 residues. The CDR3 DNA reads as TGTGCCAGCAGCGTCAACTCGGGAGGCAGGGTTTTGGCAGATACGCAGTATTTT. Its translation is CASSVNSGGRVLADTQYF.

The table lists this clonotype with a few counts. The rearrangement uses TRBV12-3 or TRBV12-4 and TRBJ2-1; 10 positions agree with TRBD2. This CDR3 has 14 amino acids. The CDR3 nucleotides read TGTGCGGGGCGGGCTAGCGGGGGAAACAATGAGCAGTTCTTC. It translates to CAGRASGGNNEQFF.

The chain has TRBV20-1 and TRBJ1-2; 8 nucleotides agree with TRBD1. Trimming took 7 bases from V and 6 from J; bases not matched to a gene: 16. The germline V gene encodes CDR1 DFQATT and CDR2 SNEGSKA (reference sequence). This CDR3 contains 15 residues. The CDR3 sequence is CSGPGQGLSLDGYTF. In DNA, the CDR3 is TGCAGTGGTCCAGGACAGGGTTTAAGCTTGGATGGCTACACCTTC.

This clonotype came up a few times. A much larger clone is a single base away; this may be a read error. The chain links TRBV27 to TRBJ2-5; 7 bases map to TRBD2. Trimming removed 5 bases from V and 11 bases from J; junction bases left unmatched: 11. CDR3 length equals 13 residues. Germline assignment: CDR1 MNHEY and CDR2 SMNVEV (reference sequence). The CDR3 protein is CASSATSEDEQYF. For the CDR3, the DNA is TGTGCCAGCAGTGCCACTAGCGAGGATGAGCAGTACTTC.

The chain recombines TRBV3-1 with TRBJ2-7; maybe TRBD1 (6 bases). Germline V gene lookup returns CDR1 LGHDT and CDR2 YNNKEL (reference sequence). This CDR3 has 13 amino acids. Between the trimmed V and J ends, which lost 6 bases and 12 bases, there was a span of 21 bases. The CDR3 DNA reads as TGTGCCAGCAGAACACAAGGGGGAGAGACCCGGTACTTC. Translated, it gives CASRTQGGETRYF.

J is TRBJ1-4 and V is TRBV7-9, with D hard to call. CDR1 and CDR2 from the germline V gene are SEHNR and FQNEAQ (reference sequence). The ends were cut back, 4 bases at V and 10 bases at J, with 16 bases in the middle. The CDR3 is made up of 14 amino acids. The CDR3 bases are TGTGCCAGCAGCTCCCTCATTGGGATTGGAAAACTGTTTTTT. Protein product: CASSSLIGIGKLFF.

V is TRBV9 and J is TRBJ2-1, with no clear D. Trimming removed 0 bases from V and 3 bases from J, with 10 bases in between. CDR3 size: 15 residues. Germline-derived CDR1 and CDR2 are SGDLS and YYNGEE. CDR3 residues: CASSVAPTLYNEQFF. The CDR3 nucleotides read TGTGCCAGCAGCGTAGCGCCGACGCTCTACAATGAGCAGTTCTTC.

The chain employs TRBV25-1 and TRBJ1-2; D perhaps matches TRBD1 (5 bases). Trimming stripped 2 bases from V and 4 bases from J, with 11 bases between. The CDR3 contains 14 residues. Germline V gene sequence: CDR1 MGHDK, CDR2 SYGVNS. The CDR3 here is CASSEEIGAYGYTF. The CDR3 DNA reads TGTGCCAGCAGTGAAGAGATAGGGGCCTATGGCTACACCTTC.

The rearrangement links TRBV5-1 to TRBJ2-1; 8 bases align to TRBD2. After removal of 1 base from V and 9 bases from J, the junction contained 9 bases not matched to a gene. Germline V gene lookup returns CDR1 SGHRS and CDR2 YFSETQ. The CDR3 spans 15 residues. The CDR3 nucleotides read TGCGCCAGCAGCTTGTTATTAGCGGGGCGGGCTGAGCAGTTCTTC. The encoded protein is CASSLLLAGRAEQFF.

Only a few counts were recorded for this clonotype. One junction end does not reproduce the germline sequence, and a read error may be involved. The chain uses TRBV7-2 and TRBJ2-7, with unresolved D. The CDR3 consists of 13 residues. Germline CDR1 is SGHTA and CDR2 is FQGNSA. CDR3 DNA sequence: TGTGCCTGCAGCTTGATACAGACCTACGAGCAGTACTTC. It is translated as CACSLIQTYEQYF.

Concerning this clonotype itself: Sequence at one end of the junction differs from germline and may be a read error. The chain combines TRBV9 with TRBJ2-4; 11 bases fit TRBD2. The length of the CDR3 is 13 residues. The V gene's germline CDR1 is SGDLS and CDR2 YYNGEE. CDR3 region: CASSGTSGNEQNF. The CDR3 DNA reads as TGTGCCAGCAGTGGGACTAGCGGCAATGAGCAGAACTTC.

The genes are TRBV5-4 and TRBJ2-5; D ambiguous. The germline V and J ends were trimmed by 0 bases and 5 bases, with 8 bases remaining between them. The germline V gene has CDR1 SGHNT and CDR2 YYREEE (reference sequence). The CDR3 is made up of 13 amino acids. CDR3 sequence: CASSLEGWETQYF. The CDR3, as DNA: TGTGCCAGCAGCTTGGAAGGATGGGAGACCCAGTACTTC.

The V gene is TRBV18, the J gene TRBJ2-3; possible D gene TRBD2, 5 bases. Germline V gene lookup returns CDR1 KGHSH and CDR2 LQKENI. This CDR3 spans 16 amino acids. V was trimmed by 2 bases and J by 0 bases, leaving 12 bases between them. The CDR3 DNA is TGTGCCAGCTCACCAGGTTCGGAGGCCAGCACAGATACGCAGTATTTT. This encodes CASSPGSEASTDTQYF.

This chain connects TRBV4-1 to TRBJ2-1, with 12 bases identical to TRBD2. Germline V lookup: CDR1 MGHRA, CDR2 YSYEKL. V was clipped by 4 bases and J by 7 bases; unmatched bases: 5. CDR3 length equals 15 residues. This CDR3 reads CASSRLAGGPNEQFF. CDR3 DNA sequence: TGCGCCAGCAGCCGCCTAGCGGGAGGGCCAAATGAGCAGTTCTTC.

The rearrangement uses TRBV29-1 and TRBJ2-1, with TRBD1 as a possible D gene (6 bases). The J call may be wrong; the DNA end is better matched by TRBJ2-7. The germline CDR1 and CDR2 sequences are SQVTM and ANQGSEA. The CDR3 loop spans 14 amino acids. The CDR3 DNA reads TGCAGCGTTGGACAGGCCAGCTCCTACAATGAGCAGTACTTC. This gives the protein CSVGQASSYNEQYF.

As for this clonotype: At one end, the junction sequence differs from germline, possibly due to a read error. CDR3 nucleotide sequence: TGTGCCACCAGTGATCCGGGCGGTCCGGACAAAGAGACCCTGTACTTC. Its translation is CATSDPGGPDKETLYF. J is TRBJ2-5 and V is TRBV24-1, with D maybe TRBD1 (5 bases). The CDR3 extends over 16 amino acids. CDR1 and CDR2 (germline): KGHDR, SFDVKD.

This CDR3 reads CASSLAQPGQGNEQFF. In DNA form, the CDR3 reads TGTGCCAGCAGCTTAGCACAGCCGGGACAGGGTAACGAGCAGTTCTTC. This chain links TRBV7-9 with TRBJ2-1, with 9 bases that match TRBD1. Germline trimming cut 0 bases from V and 10 bases from J; bases unmatched to any gene: 10. Germline CDR1 is SEHNR and CDR2 is FQNEAQ (reference sequence). CDR3 length: 16 residues.

In its sample, this clonotype was seen a few times. V is TRBV11-3 and J is TRBJ2-5, with 7 nucleotides matching TRBD1. The ends lost 8 bases at V and 4 bases at J; junction bases unmatched: 10. CDR1 is SGHNT, CDR2 YENEEA, per germline. The length of the CDR3 is 14 residues. CDR3 sequence reads: CASQQGPGGETQYF. The CDR3 region has the DNA TGTGCCAGCCAACAGGGGCCAGGGGGAGAGACCCAGTACTTC.